This entry is about one TCR beta chain. Its antigen is currently unknown. The source of the sample is a study of cytomegalovirus exposure and HLA in healthy donors. Study results and caveats: As confirmed in vitro, a few CMV-associated chains were specific for CMV antigens. Cytomegalovirus-associated status was assigned to roughly 160 TCR beta chains. The later analysis indicated that the majority of CMV-associated TCR beta chains appeared HLA-restricted. Donor immune exposure was known only as CMV serostatus.

Both 60 Vbeta primers and 13 Jbeta primers went into the PCR. TCRdb keeps only in-frame clones here, not all; method: immunoSEQ multiplex PCR. The sample's table shows 160,000 or so clones. This CDR3 has 17 amino acids. The V gene's germline CDR1 is SGHTA and CDR2 FQGNSA. V was clipped by 0 bases and J by 0 bases; unmatched bases: 3. Sequencing was done on a sample of PBMCs. The gene calls are TRBV7-2 and TRBJ1-5; 9 bases line up with TRBD1. This sequence was found in a man aged 25 to 40 in good health and CMV-seronegative. This chain's CDR3 is CASSLARDRDSNQPQHF. Here the CDR3 DNA reads TGTGCCAGCAGCTTAGCCCGGGACAGGGATAGCAATCAGCCCCAGCATTTT.